This T cell receptor (beta chain) emerged from a study of blood T cell repertoires in COVID-19. For the study at large: Acute and convalescent COVID-19 specimens originated in the United States, Italy and Spain. In each case, the material was cDNA or gDNA derived from T cells, B-cell-depleted T cells, or PBMCs.

Trimming shortened V by 5 bases and J by 0 bases, and 11 bases separated the two germline ends. The CDR3 contains 15 residues. Germline CDR1 and CDR2: SGHAT and FQNNGV. This clone was detected a few times. Original data processing: Amplifying reference gene primers gave estimates of nucleated cell counts. Data came from immunoSEQ multiplex PCR; TCRdb stores just in-frame clones and leaves some out. V, J and clone size reflect that table, while D and trimming were determined from the DNA. Seen here are about 140,000 clones, roughly three quarters observed once, and the top ten hold just under 2%. Sequenced: peripheral blood. The receptor was derived from a woman in her sixties or seventies with acute or convalescent COVID-19. V is TRBV11-2 and J is TRBJ2-1; maybe TRBD2 (6 bases). In DNA, the CDR3 is TGTGCCAGCAGCCCCACGACTAGCTCCTACAATGAGCAGTTCTTC. It codes for CASSPTTSSYNEQFF. Combining the CDR3 with reference TRBV11-2 and TRBJ2-1 gives the whole variable domain EAGVAQSPRYKIIEKRQSVAFWCNPISGHATLYWYQQILGQGPKLLIQFQNNGVVDDSQLPKDRFSAERLKGVDSTLKIQPAKLEDSAVYLCASSPTTSSYNEQFFGPGTRLTVL.